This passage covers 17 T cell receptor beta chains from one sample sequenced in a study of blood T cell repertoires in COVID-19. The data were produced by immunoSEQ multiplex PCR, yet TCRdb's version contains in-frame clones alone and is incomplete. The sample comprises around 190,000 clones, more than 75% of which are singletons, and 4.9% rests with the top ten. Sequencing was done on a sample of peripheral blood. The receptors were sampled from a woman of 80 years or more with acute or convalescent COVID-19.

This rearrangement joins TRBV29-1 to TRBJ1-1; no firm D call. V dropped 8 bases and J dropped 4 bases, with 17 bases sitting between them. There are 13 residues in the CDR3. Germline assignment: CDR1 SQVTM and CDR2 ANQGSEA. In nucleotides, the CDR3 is TGCAGCCTTTGGGCAGGAGGAGGCACTGAAGCTTTCTTT. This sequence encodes CSLWAGGGTEAFF. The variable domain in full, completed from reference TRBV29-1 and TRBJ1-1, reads SAVISQKPSRDICQRGTSLTIQCQVDSQVTMMFWYRQQPGQSLTLIATANQGSEATYESGFVIDKFPISRPNLTFSTLTVSNMSPEDSSIYLCSLWAGGGTEAFFGQGTRLTVV.

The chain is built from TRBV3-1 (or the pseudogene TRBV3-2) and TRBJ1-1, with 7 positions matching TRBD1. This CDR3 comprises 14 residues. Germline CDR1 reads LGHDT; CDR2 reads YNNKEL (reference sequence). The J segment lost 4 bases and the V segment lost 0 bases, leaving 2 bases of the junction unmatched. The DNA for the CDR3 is TGTGCCAGCAGCCAAGAAGACAGGGCCACTGAAGCTTTCTTT. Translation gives CASSQEDRATEAFF.

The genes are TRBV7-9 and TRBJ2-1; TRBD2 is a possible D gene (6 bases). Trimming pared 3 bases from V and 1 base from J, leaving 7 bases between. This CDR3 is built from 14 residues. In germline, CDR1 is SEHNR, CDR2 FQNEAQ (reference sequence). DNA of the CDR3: TGTGCCAGCAGCTTCGGACTATCCTACAATGAGCAGTTCTTC. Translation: CASSFGLSYNEQFF. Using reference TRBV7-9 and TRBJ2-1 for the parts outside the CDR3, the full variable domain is DTGVSQNPRHKITKRGQNVTFRCDPISEHNRLYWYRQTLGQGPEFLTYFQNEAQLEKSRLLSDRFSAERPKGSFSTLEIQRTEQGDSAMYLCASSFGLSYNEQFFGPGTRLTVL.

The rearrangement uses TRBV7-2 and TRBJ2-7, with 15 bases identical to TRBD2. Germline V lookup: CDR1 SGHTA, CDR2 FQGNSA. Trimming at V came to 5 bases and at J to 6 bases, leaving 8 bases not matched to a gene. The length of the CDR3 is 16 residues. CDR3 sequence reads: CASSPPGLAGGFEQYF. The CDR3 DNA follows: TGTGCCAGCAGCCCTCCGGGACTAGCGGGAGGTTTCGAGCAGTACTTC.

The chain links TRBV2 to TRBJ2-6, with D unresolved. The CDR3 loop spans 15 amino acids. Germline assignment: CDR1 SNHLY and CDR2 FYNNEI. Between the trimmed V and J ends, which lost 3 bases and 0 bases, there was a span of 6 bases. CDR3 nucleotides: TGTGCCAGCAGTGATCGGAGCTCTGGGGCCAACGTCCTGACTTTC. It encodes CASSDRSSGANVLTF. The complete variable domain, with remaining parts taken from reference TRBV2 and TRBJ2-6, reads EPEVTQTPSHQVTQMGQEVILRCVPISNHLYFYWYRQILGQKVEFLVSFYNNEISEKSEIFDDQFSVERPDGSNFTLKIRSTKLEDSAMYFCASSDRSSGANVLTFGAGSRLTVL.

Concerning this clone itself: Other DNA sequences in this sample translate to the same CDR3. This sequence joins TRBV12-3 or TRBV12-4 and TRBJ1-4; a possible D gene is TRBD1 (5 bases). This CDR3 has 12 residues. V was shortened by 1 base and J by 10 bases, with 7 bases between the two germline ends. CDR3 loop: CASSLGQGKLFF. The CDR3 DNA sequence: TGTGCCAGCAGTTTAGGGCAGGGAAAACTGTTTTTT.

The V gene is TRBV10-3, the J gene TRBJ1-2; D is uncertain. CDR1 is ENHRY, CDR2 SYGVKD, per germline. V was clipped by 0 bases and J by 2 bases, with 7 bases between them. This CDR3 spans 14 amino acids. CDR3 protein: CAISESQSNYGYTF. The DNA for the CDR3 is TGTGCCATCAGTGAGTCACAGAGCAACTATGGCTACACCTTC.

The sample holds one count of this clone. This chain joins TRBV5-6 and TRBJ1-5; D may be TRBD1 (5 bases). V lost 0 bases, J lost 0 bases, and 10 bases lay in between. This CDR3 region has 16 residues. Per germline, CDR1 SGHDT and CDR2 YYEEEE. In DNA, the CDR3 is TGTGCCAGCAGCTTGGGATACAGGACTAGCAATCAGCCCCAGCATTTT. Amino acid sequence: CASSLGYRTSNQPQHF.

The chain's CDR3 is CASSFIITGMGETQYF. The CDR3 DNA sequence: TGTGCCAGCAGCTTTATCATCACAGGGATGGGGGAGACCCAGTACTTC. The V call is TRBV7-6, the J call TRBJ2-5, with a tentative D call TRBD1 (6 bases). V lost 3 bases and J 5 bases, leaving 19 bases between the germline ends. The length of the CDR3 is 16 residues. Looked up from germline, CDR1 is SGHVS and CDR2 is FNYEAQ.

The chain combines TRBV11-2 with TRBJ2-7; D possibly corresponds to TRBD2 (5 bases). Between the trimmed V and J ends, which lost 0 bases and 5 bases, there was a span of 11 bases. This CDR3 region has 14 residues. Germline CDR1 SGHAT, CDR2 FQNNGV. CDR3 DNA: TGTGCCAGCAGCTTAGATCACCAGAGGGACGAGCAGTACTTC. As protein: CASSLDHQRDEQYF.

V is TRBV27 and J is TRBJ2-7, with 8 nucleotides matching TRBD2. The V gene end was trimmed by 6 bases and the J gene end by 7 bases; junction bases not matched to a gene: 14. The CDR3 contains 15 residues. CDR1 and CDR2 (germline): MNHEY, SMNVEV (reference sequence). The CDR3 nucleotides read TGTGCCAGCAGAGGGACTAGTAGGGGAGTGTGGGAGCAGTACTTC. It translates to CASRGTSRGVWEQYF.

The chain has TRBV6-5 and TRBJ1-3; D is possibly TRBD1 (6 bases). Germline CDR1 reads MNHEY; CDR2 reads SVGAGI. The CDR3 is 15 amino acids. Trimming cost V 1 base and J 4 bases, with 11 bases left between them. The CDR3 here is CASSYWGGQGNTIYF. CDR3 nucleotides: TGTGCCAGCAGTTACTGGGGGGGGCAGGGAAACACCATATATTTT.

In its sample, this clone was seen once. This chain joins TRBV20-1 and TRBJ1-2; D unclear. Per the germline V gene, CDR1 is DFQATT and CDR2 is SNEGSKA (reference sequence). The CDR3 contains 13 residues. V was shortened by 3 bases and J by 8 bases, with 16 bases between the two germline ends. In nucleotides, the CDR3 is TGCAGTGCTAGTCCCAGCGTATATCTGGGCTACACCTTC. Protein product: CSASPSVYLGYTF.

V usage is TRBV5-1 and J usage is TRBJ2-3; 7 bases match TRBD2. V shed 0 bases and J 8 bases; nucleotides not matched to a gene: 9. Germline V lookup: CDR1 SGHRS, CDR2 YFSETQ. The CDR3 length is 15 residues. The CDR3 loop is CASSLDPGGLATQYF. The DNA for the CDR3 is TGCGCCAGCAGCTTGGATCCGGGAGGCTTGGCTACGCAGTATTTT.

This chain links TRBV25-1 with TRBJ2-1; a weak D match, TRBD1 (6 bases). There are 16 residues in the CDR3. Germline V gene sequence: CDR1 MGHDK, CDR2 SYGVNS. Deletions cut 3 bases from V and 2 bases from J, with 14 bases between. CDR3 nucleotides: TGTGCCAGCAGTGACTTAACAGGGAAGCCCTACAATGAGCAGTTCTTC. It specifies CASSDLTGKPYNEQFF.

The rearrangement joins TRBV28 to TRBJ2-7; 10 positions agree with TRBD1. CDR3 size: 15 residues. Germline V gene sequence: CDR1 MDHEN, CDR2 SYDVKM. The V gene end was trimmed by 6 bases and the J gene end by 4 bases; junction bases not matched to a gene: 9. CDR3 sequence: CASRRSGQGLYEQYF. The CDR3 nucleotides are TGTGCCAGCAGACGTTCGGGACAGGGGTTGTACGAGCAGTACTTC.

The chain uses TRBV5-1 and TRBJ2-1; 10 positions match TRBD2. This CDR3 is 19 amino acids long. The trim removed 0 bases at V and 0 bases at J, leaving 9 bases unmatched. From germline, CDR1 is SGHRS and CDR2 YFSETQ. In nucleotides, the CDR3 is TGCGCCAGCAGCTTGGCGGTGACTAGCGGGTTGAGCTCCTACAATGAGCAGTTCTTC. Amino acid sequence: CASSLAVTSGLSSYNEQFF.